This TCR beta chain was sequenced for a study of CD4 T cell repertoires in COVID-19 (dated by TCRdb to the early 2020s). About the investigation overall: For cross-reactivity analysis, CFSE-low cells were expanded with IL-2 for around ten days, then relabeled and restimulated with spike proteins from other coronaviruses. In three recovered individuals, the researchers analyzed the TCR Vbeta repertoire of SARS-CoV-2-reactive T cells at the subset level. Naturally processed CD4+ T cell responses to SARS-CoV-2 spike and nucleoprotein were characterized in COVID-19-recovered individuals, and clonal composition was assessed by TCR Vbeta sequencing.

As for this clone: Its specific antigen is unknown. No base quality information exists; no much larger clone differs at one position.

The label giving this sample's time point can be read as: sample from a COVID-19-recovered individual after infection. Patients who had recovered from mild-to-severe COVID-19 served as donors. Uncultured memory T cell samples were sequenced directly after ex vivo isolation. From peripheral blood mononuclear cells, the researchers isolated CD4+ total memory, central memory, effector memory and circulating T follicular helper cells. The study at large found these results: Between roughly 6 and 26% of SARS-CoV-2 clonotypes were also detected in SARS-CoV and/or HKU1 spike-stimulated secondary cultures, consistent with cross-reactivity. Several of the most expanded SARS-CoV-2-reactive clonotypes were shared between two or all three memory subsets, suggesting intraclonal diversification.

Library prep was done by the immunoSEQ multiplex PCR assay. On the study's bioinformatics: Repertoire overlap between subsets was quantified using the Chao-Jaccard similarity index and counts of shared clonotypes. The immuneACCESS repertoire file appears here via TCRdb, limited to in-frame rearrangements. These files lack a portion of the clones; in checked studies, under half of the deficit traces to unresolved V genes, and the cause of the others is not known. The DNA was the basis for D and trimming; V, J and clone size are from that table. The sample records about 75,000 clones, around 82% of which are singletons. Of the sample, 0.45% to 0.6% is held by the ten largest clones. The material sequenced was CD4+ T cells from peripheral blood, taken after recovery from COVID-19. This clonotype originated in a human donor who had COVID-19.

The CDR3 region reads CASSLTTGGDTEAFF. The bases are TGTGCCAGCAGCTTAACCACAGGGGGTGACACTGAAGCTTTCTTT. The rearranged chain carries TRBV7-2 and TRBJ1-1, with 8 middle bases fitting TRBD1. Trimming leaves V shorter by 2 bases and J shorter by 3 bases, with the junction holding 5 bases beyond the gene matches. From the cysteine through the phenylalanine, the CDR3 covers 15 amino acids. Left in the record is the CDR3 DNA by itself, 45 bases read in frame from the first base. CDR1 SGHTA and CDR2 FQGNSA were looked up in the germline V gene.